This T cell receptor (beta chain) was recovered during a study of blood T cell repertoires in COVID-19. Overall study context: Some COVID-19 samples were acute and others convalescent; all came from the United States, Italy and Spain. Nucleic acid was either cDNA or gDNA, and it came from T cells, B-cell-depleted T cells, or PBMCs.

Authors' methods: Reference gene primer amplification gave estimated nucleated cell counts. TCRdb's table, derived via immunoSEQ multiplex PCR, lists solely in-frame clones and lacks some. The D gene and trimming were derived from the DNA, and the V and J assignments and clone size from that table. The table records some 670,000 clones, about nine tenths of them present only once. J was trimmed by 6 bases and V by 4 bases; bases with no gene match: 7. The CDR3 contains 15 residues. Germline CDR1 and CDR2: SNHLY and FYNNEI. This sequence joins TRBV2 and TRBJ2-1, with 9 nucleotides matching TRBD2. Input material: peripheral blood. The source is a woman under 30 with acute or convalescent COVID-19. CDR3 nucleotides: TGTGCCAGCAGTGGGGAGAGCGGGGGGCTCAATGAGCAGTTCTTC. Its protein product is CASSGESGGLNEQFF. The whole variable domain, remainder taken from reference TRBV2 and TRBJ2-1, is EPEVTQTPSHQVTQMGQEVILRCVPISNHLYFYWYRQILGQKVEFLVSFYNNEISEKSEIFDDQFSVERPDGSNFTLKIRSTKLEDSAMYFCASSGESGGLNEQFFGPGTRLTVL.